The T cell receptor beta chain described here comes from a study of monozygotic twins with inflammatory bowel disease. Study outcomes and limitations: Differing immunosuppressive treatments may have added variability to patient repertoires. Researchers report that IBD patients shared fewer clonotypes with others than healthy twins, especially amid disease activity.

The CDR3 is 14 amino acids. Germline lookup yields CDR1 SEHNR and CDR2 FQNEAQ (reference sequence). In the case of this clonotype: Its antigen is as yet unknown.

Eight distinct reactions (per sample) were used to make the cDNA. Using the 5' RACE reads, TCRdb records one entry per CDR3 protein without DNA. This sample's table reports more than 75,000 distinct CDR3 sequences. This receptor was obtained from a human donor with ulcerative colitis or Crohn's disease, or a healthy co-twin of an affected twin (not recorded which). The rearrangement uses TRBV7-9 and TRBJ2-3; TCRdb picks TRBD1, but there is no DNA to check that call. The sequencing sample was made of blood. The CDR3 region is CASSLTGDADTQYF. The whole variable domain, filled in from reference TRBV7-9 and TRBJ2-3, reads DTGVSQNPRHKITKRGQNVTFRCDPISEHNRLYWYRQTLGQGPEFLTYFQNEAQLEKSRLLSDRFSAERPKGSFSTLEIQRTEQGDSAMYLCASSLTGDADTQYFGPGTRLTVL.